The TCR beta chain under discussion was sequenced for a study of cytomegalovirus exposure and HLA in healthy donors. The study's findings and limits: In vitro testing confirmed a few CMV-associated chains as specific for CMV antigens. There were around 160 TCR beta chains listed as cytomegalovirus-associated.

The CDR3 loop spans 14 amino acids. Germline V gives CDR1 SGDLS, CDR2 YYNGEE. V dropped 4 bases and J dropped 6 bases, with 16 bases sitting between them. The method was immunoSEQ multiplex PCR; TCRdb's version includes in-frame clones alone and lacks a portion of them. The profile shows 150,000 to 200,000 clones, roughly 77% of them singletons. To note about this clone: The antigen is undetermined.

This chain uses TRBV9 with TRBJ1-1, with D possibly being TRBD1 (5 bases). The sequencing sample was made of PBMCs. The receptor was isolated from a woman in her twenties or thirties in good health and CMV-seronegative. CDR3 in amino acids: CASSPHPGDSEAFF. CDR3 DNA: TGTGCCAGCAGCCCGCACCCCGGGGACTCTGAAGCTTTCTTT.